This T cell receptor (beta chain) derives from a study of blood T cell repertoires in COVID-19 (dated by TCRdb to about 2020). Study-wide context: Samples from collaborators originated in the United States, Italy and Spain and spanned both the acute and convalescent phases of COVID-19. The prospective study material was composed of cDNA or gDNA derived from T cells, B-cell-depleted T cells, or PBMCs. Deeply sampled blood TCRbeta repertoires from subjects exposed to, actively infected with, or recovered from COVID-19 were included in the dataset. A freely available public database, intended as a resource for researchers studying the immune response to SARS-CoV-2, is where the repertoires were released. The samples were drawn from the first 160 participants of the ongoing ImmuneRACE study and from some 1,300 subjects provided by 6 global collaborators. Nearly every sample came with metadata listing a de-identified subject ID, COVID-19 status, age in years and sex. Where available, HLA class I and class II types were taken from metadata supplied by the sample provider and were not determined by assay-based typing.

Overall study results and their limits: The amount of clinical and demographic metadata varied by source and participant and was provided uncurated.

At one collaborating source in Seattle, patients were enrolled during active infection and were followed longitudinally through the course of disease. The collaborating institutions used their own protocols to collect whole blood in K2EDTA tubes. Collaborator samples were shipped for TCRbeta analysis as frozen whole blood, isolated PBMCs, or DNA extracted from either sample type. TCRbeta CDR3 regions were amplified from genomic DNA by means of the immunoSEQ Assay, a bias-controlled multiplex PCR. The original pipeline was this. Nucleated cell counts per sample were estimated from amplification of reference gene primers within the assay. To quantify the absolute abundance of each unique TCRbeta CDR3 rearrangement, sequence reads were collapsed and filtered. For each sample, productive Simpson clonality was calculated by taking the square root of Simpson's diversity index across productive rearrangements. TCRdb provides this immuneACCESS table in a form limited to in-frame rearrangements. Some clones are lacking; in checked studies, under half of them reflect an unresolved V gene, and why the rest are absent is not known. The V and J calls and clone size are taken from that table; D and trimming were inferred from the DNA. The table for this sample lists approximately 170,000 clones; about nine tenths of them were counted only once. 9.5% to 12% of the sample rests with the top ten.

About this clone itself: It lacks a known antigen. No qualities accompany the bases; no much larger clone lies one base away.

Sequencing used peripheral blood. This TCR came from a woman aged 55 to 70 with COVID-19, enrolled during active disease.

This receptor carries the CDR3 CASSGAGQQFSYEQYF. The nucleotides are TGTGCCAGCAGTGGAGCTGGACAGCAGTTTTCCTACGAGCAGTACTTC. The V and J genes are TRBV6-1 and TRBJ2-7; 6 matching bases give a weak D call of TRBD1. Trimming at the junction amounts to 4 bases on V and 1 base on J, and the germline ends lie 17 bases apart. From the cysteine through the phenylalanine, the CDR3 covers 16 amino acids. CDR3 DNA is the only sequence kept; it has 48 bases, read in frame from the first base. The CDR1 and CDR2 encoded by the germline V gene are MNHNS and SASEGT.